This entry lists 5 T cell receptor beta chains sequenced from one sample in a study of OX40 agonist ivuxolimab in advanced cancers. Produced via immunoSEQ multiplex PCR; TCRdb's table is partial and in-frame only. The sample holds some 83,000 clones; around 86% are singletons and the top ten take 0.7% to 0.9%. Source: CD4+ or CD8+ T cells sorted from blood, taken in a trial of the OX40 agonist ivuxolimab. All receptors derive from an adult with an advanced solid tumor such as melanoma, head and neck, liver or kidney cancer.

The chain joins TRBV11-3 to TRBJ2-3; 12 bases align to TRBD2. This CDR3 comprises 16 residues. The trim removed 3 bases at V and 5 bases at J, leaving 6 bases unmatched. Per germline, CDR1 SGHNT and CDR2 YENEEA. In DNA, the CDR3 is TGTGCCAGCAGCTTGCGACTAGCGGGAGCCGTAGATACGCAGTATTTT. Its protein is CASSLRLAGAVDTQYF.

This sequence joins TRBV6-5 and TRBJ1-1, with D tentatively TRBD1 (5 bases). Trimming left V 7 bases short and J 5 bases short, with 17 bases between. Germline V gene data show CDR1 as MNHEY and CDR2 as SVGAGI. This CDR3 contains 14 residues. The CDR3 DNA follows: TGTGCCAGCAAGGGAATAACAGGACGAACTGAAGCTTTCTTT. It encodes CASKGITGRTEAFF.

The table lists this clone with a count of one. The gene calls are TRBV28 and TRBJ1-1, with D uncertain. With 5 bases removed from V and 1 base from J, the gap between germline ends came to 14 bases. The CDR3 has 15 amino acids. The germline V gene has CDR1 MDHEN and CDR2 SYDVKM. The CDR3 protein is CASSEWALGNTEAFF. The CDR3 region has the DNA TGTGCCAGCAGTGAGTGGGCGCTGGGGAACACTGAAGCTTTCTTT.

V is TRBV6-6 and J is TRBJ1-1; no clear D. The CDR3 sequence is 9 residues long. V was shortened by 6 bases and J by 8 bases, with 4 bases between the two germline ends. Germline lookup yields CDR1 MNHNY and CDR2 SVGAGI (reference sequence). CDR3 sequence: CASSEEAFF. The CDR3 bases are TGTGCCAGCAGCGAAGAAGCTTTCTTT.

The chain has TRBV6-6 and TRBJ1-6; weak D call: TRBD1 (5 bases). Trimming removed 1 base from V and 8 bases from J, with 12 bases in between. The germline CDR1 and CDR2 sequences are MNHNY and SVGAGI (reference sequence). This CDR3 spans 15 amino acids. The CDR3 DNA reads TGTGCCAGCAGTTACTACACGGGGCTGGATTCACCCCTCCACTTT. It yields the protein CASSYYTGLDSPLHF.